This entry lists 28 T cell receptor beta chains sequenced from one sample in a study of a mutant IDH1 vaccine in newly diagnosed glioma. No antigen has been identified for these receptors. Time point specified: week 35, safety follow-up. In every dose of vaccine, 300 ug of mutant IDH1 20-mer peptide was given alongside topical imiquimod. The protocol was immunoSEQ multiplex PCR, while the TCRdb copy is restricted to in-frame clones and leaves out a portion. The sample records about 54,000 clones, around four fifths being singletons. Sample: PBMCs, taken from a glioma patient whose treatment included an IDH1 peptide vaccine. These receptors came from a woman younger than 35 with glioma.

The rearrangement links TRBV13 to TRBJ1-4; D perhaps matches TRBD1 (6 bases). Germline CDR1 PRHDT, CDR2 FYEKMQ (reference sequence). The CDR3 loop spans 15 amino acids. The V and J ends lost 0 bases and 4 bases respectively, with 9 bases between them. The CDR3, as DNA: TGTGCCAGCAGCTTAGGGACAGGATATAATGAAAAACTGTTTTTT. Protein product: CASSLGTGYNEKLFF.

The genes are TRBV7-9 and TRBJ2-1, with D possibly being TRBD2 (7 bases). CDR1 and CDR2 (germline): SEHNR, FQNEAQ (reference sequence). V lost 2 bases and J 8 bases, leaving 10 bases between the germline ends. CDR3 size: 13 residues. CDR3 residues: CASSLRGADEQFF. The CDR3 bases are TGTGCCAGCAGCTTACGGGGGGCTGATGAGCAGTTCTTC.

The chain carries TRBV19 and TRBJ1-3; 7 nucleotides match TRBD1. Germline V CDR1 and CDR2: LNHDA, SQIVND (reference sequence). J lost 3 bases, V lost 3 bases, and 2 bases had no gene match. The CDR3 sequence is 14 residues long. The CDR3 loop is CASSMGTDGNTIYF. The DNA for the CDR3 is TGTGCCAGTAGTATGGGGACAGATGGAAACACCATATATTTT.

The sample holds one count of this clone. This sequence joins TRBV19 and TRBJ1-6; TRBD1 matches at 7 bases. V was pared by 6 bases and J by 6 bases, with 8 bases of the junction left unmatched. This CDR3 contains 15 residues. Per the germline V gene, CDR1 is LNHDA and CDR2 is SQIVND (reference sequence). The CDR3, as DNA: TGTGCCAGTAGCATCCAGGGACAGTCTAATTCACCCCTCCACTTT. Translating gives CASSIQGQSNSPLHF.

The CDR3 sequence: CASSFGTGRNYGYTF. CDR3 bases: TGTGCCAGCAGCTTTGGGACAGGGAGGAACTATGGCTACACCTTC. The rearrangement uses TRBV7-8 and TRBJ1-2; 9 nucleotides align to TRBD1. With 3 bases clipped from V and 2 bases from J, the junction kept 4 bases outside the gene matches. Germline assignment: CDR1 SGHVS and CDR2 FQNEAQ. There are 15 residues in the CDR3.

The chain's CDR3 is CASSQENGMGPNTEAFF. In DNA form, the CDR3 reads TGTGCCAGCAGCCAAGAAAACGGGATGGGACCGAACACTGAAGCTTTCTTT. V is TRBV14 and J is TRBJ1-1; a possible D gene is TRBD1 (5 bases). Germline loops: CDR1 SGHDN, CDR2 FVKESK. Deletions cut 0 bases from V and 1 base from J, with 15 bases between. There are 17 residues in the CDR3. Supplemented by reference TRBV14 and TRBJ1-1, the full variable domain reads EAGVTQFPSHSVIEKGQTVTLRCDPISGHDNLYWYRRVMGKEIKFLLHFVKESKQDESGMPNNRFLAERTGGTYSTLKVQPAELEDSGVYFCASSQENGMGPNTEAFFGQGTRLTVV.

The J gene is TRBJ2-3, the V gene TRBV6-6; D is unclear. Trimming cost V 5 bases and J 1 base, with 7 bases left between them. The germline V gene encodes CDR1 MNHNY and CDR2 SVGAGI (reference sequence). This CDR3 has 13 amino acids. The CDR3 region has the DNA TGTGCCAGCAGTCCCATCGGCACAGATACGCAGTATTTT. It specifies CASSPIGTDTQYF.

The chain joins TRBV15 to TRBJ2-2; D gene uncertain. CDR3 length equals 14 residues. The V and J ends lost 0 bases and 6 bases respectively, with 8 bases between them. Germline CDR1 LNHNV, CDR2 YYDKDF (reference sequence). The CDR3 DNA is TGTGCCACCAGCAGAGATCTCAGTCCCGGGGAGCTGTTTTTT. Translated: CATSRDLSPGELFF.

The chain joins TRBV6-1 to TRBJ2-1, with 7 positions matching TRBD2. The CDR3 is 15 amino acids. Germline V lookup: CDR1 MNHNS, CDR2 SASEGT. J lost 4 bases, V lost 3 bases, and 6 bases had no gene match. For the CDR3, the DNA is TGTGCCAGCAGTGACCGGGACTACTGGTACAATGAGCAGTTCTTC. Translation gives CASSDRDYWYNEQFF.

This clone was recorded a few times. The genes are TRBV9 and TRBJ1-5, with D maybe TRBD1 (6 bases). This CDR3 has 15 residues. The germline gives CDR1 SGDLS, CDR2 YYNGEE. V was cut by 2 bases and J by 6 bases, with 15 bases left in between. CDR3 sequence (DNA): TGTGCCAGCAGCGTCGGACAGTGGGAGAGTCAGCCCCAGCATTTT. Protein: CASSVGQWESQPQHF.

J is TRBJ2-1 and V is TRBV6-1, with 9 bases identical to TRBD2. The CDR3 is 14 amino acids. With V trimmed by 4 bases and J by 6 bases, 4 bases remained unmatched. Germline V CDR1 and CDR2: MNHNS, SASEGT. CDR3 DNA: TGTGCCAGCAGTGGGTCTAGCGGGATCAATGAGCAGTTCTTC. Its translation: CASSGSSGINEQFF.

The chain recombines TRBV6-6 with TRBJ2-7; D remains ambiguous. The CDR3 totals 11 residues. Germline CDR1 reads MNHNY; CDR2 reads SVGAGI (reference sequence). The V end was cut by 8 bases, the J end by 7 bases, with 12 bases between. The CDR3 coding sequence is TGTGCCAGCCGGACGACTCTGGAGCAGTACTTC. It is translated as CASRTTLEQYF.

In this sample, this clone turned up a few times. V and J are TRBV5-5 and TRBJ1-1; D gene ambiguous. The germline V gene has CDR1 SGHKS and CDR2 YYEKEE (reference sequence). The V end was cut by 2 bases, the J end by 4 bases, with 9 bases between. This CDR3 region has 13 residues. The chain's CDR3 is CASSFPGSTEAFF. The CDR3 DNA reads as TGTGCCAGCAGCTTCCCGGGATCCACTGAAGCTTTCTTT.

The chain uses TRBV6-5 and TRBJ2-1, with 10 bases matching TRBD2. V gave up 7 bases and J gave up 7 bases; unmatched junction bases: 10. The CDR3 totals 15 residues. CDR1 is MNHEY and CDR2 is SVGAGI in the germline V gene. In DNA form, the CDR3 reads TGTGCCAGCACCAAAGCGGGGGGGACGGGAAATGAGCAGTTCTTC. It is translated as CASTKAGGTGNEQFF.

The CDR3 sequence: CASSLGLAYSTDTQYF. The CDR3 DNA sequence: TGTGCCAGCAGCTTGGGACTAGCCTATAGCACAGATACGCAGTATTTT. The J gene is TRBJ2-3, the V gene TRBV7-2; 9 bases agree with TRBD2. The CDR3 consists of 16 residues. CDR1 SGHTA and CDR2 FQGNSA come from the germline V gene. Losses at the gene ends were 3 bases for V and 0 bases for J; bases not matched to a gene: 4.

This rearrangement joins TRBV7-2 to TRBJ2-7, with D unresolved. Germline CDR1 is SGHTA and CDR2 is FQGNSA. Trimming stripped 5 bases from V and 0 bases from J, with 11 bases between. The CDR3 totals 14 residues. The DNA for the CDR3 is TGTGCCAGCAGCCCCGCCCCGAACTCCTACGAGCAGTACTTC. It specifies CASSPAPNSYEQYF.

The chain combines TRBV7-2 with TRBJ2-5, with 11 bases matching TRBD2. The junction had 10 bases not matched to a gene; V was cut back by 2 bases and J by 2 bases. Germline lookup yields CDR1 SGHTA and CDR2 FQGNSA. The CDR3 runs to 18 residues. CDR3 nucleotides: TGTGCCAGCAGCTTACAGGCTAGCGGGGGGCCTTGGCAAGAGACCCAGTACTTC. Translation gives CASSLQASGGPWQETQYF.

The chain is built from TRBV5-6 and TRBJ1-1; 7 nucleotides line up with TRBD1. J lost 5 bases, V lost 4 bases, and 5 bases had no gene match. In germline, CDR1 is SGHDT, CDR2 YYEEEE. The CDR3 extends over 13 amino acids. The CDR3 sequence is CASSGGTATEAFF. The DNA of the CDR3 is TGTGCCAGCAGCGGGGGGACAGCTACTGAAGCTTTCTTT.

The chain uses TRBV11-2 and TRBJ2-7; D ambiguous. V shed 2 bases and J shed 4 bases, with 3 bases lying between them. The CDR3 loop spans 11 amino acids. The germline V gene encodes CDR1 SGHAT and CDR2 FQNNGV. The CDR3 region has the DNA TGTGCCAGCAGCTTACCTTACGAGCAGTACTTC. Translation: CASSLPYEQYF.

The chain links TRBV7-2 to TRBJ2-1; 7 bases fit TRBD2. The V gene's germline CDR1 is SGHTA and CDR2 FQGNSA. This CDR3 spans 15 amino acids. V lost 2 bases and J lost 4; bases outside the gene matches: 5. CDR3 protein: CASSLRTGGYNEQFF. The CDR3 coding sequence is TGTGCCAGCAGCTTACGAACGGGGGGTTACAATGAGCAGTTCTTC. The full variable domain, completed using reference TRBV7-2 and TRBJ2-1, is GAGVSQSPSNKVTEKGKDVELRCDPISGHTALYWYRQSLGQGLEFLIYFQGNSAPDKSGLPSDRFSAERTGGSVSTLTIQRTQQEDSAVYLCASSLRTGGYNEQFFGPGTRLTVL.

In this sample, this clone is large. The chain is built from TRBV15 and TRBJ1-2; 10 positions match TRBD1. There are 16 residues in the CDR3. Trimming cost V 8 bases and J 0 bases; bases outside gene matches: 9. The germline gives CDR1 LNHNV, CDR2 YYDKDF (reference sequence). The CDR3 protein is CATVGDRGLSNYGYTF. The CDR3 nucleotides are TGTGCCACCGTCGGGGACAGGGGTCTCTCTAACTATGGCTACACCTTC.

V and J are TRBV9 and TRBJ1-4; weak D call: TRBD1 (5 bases). This CDR3 has 13 residues. CDR1 SGDLS and CDR2 YYNGEE come from the germline V gene. Trimming took off 7 bases at V and 4 bases at J, with 11 bases between the two ends. The CDR3 DNA sequence: TGTGCCAGCGGGGCAGGTAGTAATGAAAAACTGTTTTTT. It specifies CASGAGSNEKLFF.

The chain uses TRBV7-3 and TRBJ2-2; D is possibly TRBD1 (6 bases). This CDR3 is built from 15 residues. The V and J ends lost 5 bases and 3 bases respectively, with 13 bases between them. CDR1 is SGHTA, CDR2 FQGTGA, per germline. The CDR3 region is CASSPITGHTGELFF. The CDR3 region has the DNA TGTGCCAGCAGCCCAATCACAGGGCACACCGGGGAGCTGTTTTTT.

This clone was detected only once. This chain connects TRBV20-1 to TRBJ1-4; D gene ambiguous. The CDR3 sequence is 11 residues long. V lost 6 bases, J lost 8 bases, and 10 bases lay in between. Germline lookup yields CDR1 DFQATT and CDR2 SNEGSKA (reference sequence). CDR3 DNA sequence: TGCAGTGCCACCAGAGGCGAAAAACTGTTTTTT. Residues: CSATRGEKLFF.

This clone was seen just once. This sequence joins TRBV5-4 and TRBJ1-1; no clear D gene. The V gene's germline CDR1 is SGHNT and CDR2 YYREEE (reference sequence). The ends were cut back, 4 bases at V and 7 bases at J, with 17 bases in the middle. The CDR3 spans 14 residues. CDR3 amino acids: CASSREIGRIEAFF. As DNA, the CDR3 is TGTGCCAGCAGCCGAGAGATAGGACGGATTGAAGCTTTCTTT.

This sequence joins TRBV19 and TRBJ2-5, with 14 bases lining up with TRBD2. The germline V gene has CDR1 LNHDA and CDR2 SQIVND (reference sequence). The CDR3 covers 15 residues. Trimming at V came to 6 bases and at J to 4 bases, leaving 4 bases not matched to a gene. CDR3 residues: CASRAGLAGGETQYF. CDR3 DNA sequence: TGTGCCAGTAGGGCCGGACTAGCGGGAGGAGAGACCCAGTACTTC.

The chain combines TRBV27 with TRBJ1-4, with D maybe TRBD1 (5 bases). V was trimmed by 8 bases and J by 6 bases, leaving 16 bases between them. Germline loops: CDR1 MNHEY, CDR2 SMNVEV (reference sequence). The CDR3 is 14 residues long. For the CDR3, the DNA is TGTGCCAGCTCCTTAGGCAGGACATATGAAAAACTGTTTTTT. Translated: CASSLGRTYEKLFF.

The chain links TRBV5-6 to TRBJ1-2; D gene uncertain. The ends were cut back, 3 bases at V and 5 bases at J, with 20 bases in the middle. Looked up from germline, CDR1 is SGHDT and CDR2 is YYEEEE. The CDR3 is 16 amino acids. The CDR3 protein is CASSSRSLHKGYGYTF. The CDR3 DNA reads as TGTGCCAGCAGCTCGCGGTCCCTACACAAGGGTTATGGCTACACCTTC.